Below, one T cell receptor (beta chain) is given with its context. At one end the junction does not follow the germline gene, possibly because of a read error. Those with hyperthyroidism were 18 to 65 years old, newly diagnosed, and ill for under 2 months. Patients having uncontrolled infection, another autoimmune disease, pregnancy or lactation were not included. This sample stems from a study of T cells in Graves' hyperthyroidism and ophthalmopathy. The TCR beta CDR3 regions underwent amplification using RNA transcripts as the source. The HTBI set primed first-round TCR CDR3 RT-PCR. TCRdb re-derived calls from the multiplex PCR reads in MiXCR, one entry per CDR3 protein. The sample includes almost 600,000 distinct CDR3 sequences, roughly 46% seen only once; the top ten take more than 7%. Input material: peripheral blood or thyroid tissue (not recorded which). This receptor was obtained from a woman under 30 with Graves' hyperthyroidism.

The CDR3 bases are TGTGTCAGCGCCCCAGGGGTTGTCGGCCAAGAGACCCAGTACTTC. This codes for CVSAPGVVGQETQYF. The chain uses TRBV7-8 and TRBJ2-5, with a possible D match to TRBD1 (6 bases). The CDR3 sequence is 15 residues long. CDR1 SGHVS and CDR2 FQNEAQ come from the germline V gene.